A single sample is the source of the 25 T cell receptor beta chains below, sequenced in a study of blood T cell repertoires in COVID-19. Using immunoSEQ multiplex PCR, the repertoire was profiled, and TCRdb retains in-frame clones only, with some absent. The sample includes about 280,000 clones, about 90% of them seen just once. Source material: PBMCs or T cells enriched from blood (not recorded which). These receptors were taken from a woman aged 60-75 years who had recovered from COVID-19.

The chain is built from TRBV4-1 and TRBJ2-7; maybe TRBD1 (6 bases). V lost 4 bases and J lost 0, with 10 bases in between. Germline V gives CDR1 MGHRA, CDR2 YSYEKL. The CDR3 is 14 residues long. CDR3 bases: TGCGCCAGCAGCCCCCAGGACAGCTCCTACGAGCAGTACTTC. Translated: CASSPQDSSYEQYF.

The chain employs TRBV19 and TRBJ2-1; D possibly corresponds to TRBD2 (5 bases). CDR1 is LNHDA and CDR2 is SQIVND in the germline V gene (reference sequence). Trimming cost V 6 bases and J 9 bases, with 15 bases left between them. This CDR3 is built from 13 residues. The CDR3 spells CASSLYSDGEQFF. The CDR3 DNA follows: TGTGCCAGTAGCCTTTATAGCGATGGTGAGCAGTTCTTC.

This chain links TRBV14 with TRBJ2-7, with 7 bases aligning to TRBD2. Germline CDR1 and CDR2: SGHDN and FVKESK. The CDR3 is 16 residues long. With V trimmed by 3 bases and J by 2 bases, 10 bases remained unmatched. This chain's CDR3 is CASSHPGGGSPYEQYF. The CDR3 DNA follows: TGTGCCAGCAGCCATCCTGGGGGGGGGAGCCCCTACGAGCAGTACTTC.

The chain recombines TRBV12-3 or TRBV12-4 with TRBJ1-1; tentative D call: TRBD1 (5 bases). This CDR3 contains 12 residues. V lost 6 bases and J lost 1, with 6 bases in between. This CDR3 is CASRRGNTEAFF. The CDR3 nucleotides are TGTGCCAGCAGAAGGGGGAACACTGAAGCTTTCTTT.

The CDR3 spells CASSEFRTASYEQYF. The CDR3 DNA reads TGTGCCAGCAGTGAATTTAGGACAGCTTCCTACGAGCAGTACTTC. The chain has TRBV6-1 and TRBJ2-7, with D maybe TRBD1 (6 bases). With 2 bases removed from V and 1 base from J, the gap between germline ends came to 12 bases. CDR1 is MNHNS and CDR2 is SASEGT in the germline V gene. This CDR3 is built from 15 residues.

The V call is TRBV27, the J call TRBJ2-1; possible D gene TRBD1, 6 bases. The CDR3 is 16 residues long. V lost 0 bases and J lost 2, with 11 bases in between. CDR1 MNHEY and CDR2 SMNVEV come from the germline V gene (reference sequence). The CDR3 coding sequence is TGTGCCAGCAGTTTATCGCAGGGGTGGGCCTACAATGAGCAGTTCTTC. Protein product: CASSLSQGWAYNEQFF.

The rearrangement uses TRBV28 and TRBJ2-7; TRBD1 aligns across 7 bases. The V gene end was trimmed by 2 bases and the J gene end by 6 bases; junction bases not matched to a gene: 1. The CDR3 covers 12 residues. Germline V CDR1 and CDR2: MDHEN, SYDVKM. The CDR3 sequence is CASSLRGREQYF. The CDR3 region has the DNA TGTGCCAGCAGTTTAAGGGGGCGCGAGCAGTACTTC.

The chain links TRBV12-3 or TRBV12-4 to TRBJ1-2, with D uncertain. Trimming pared 5 bases from V and 5 bases from J, leaving 12 bases between. The CDR3 extends over 13 amino acids. CDR3 amino acids: CASSTRGSYGYTF. CDR3 in DNA: TGTGCCAGCAGTACCCGGGGAAGTTATGGCTACACCTTC.

The chain employs TRBV21-1 and TRBJ1-2. TRBV21-1 is marked as a pseudogene. The CDR3 is 14 residues long. CDR3 sequence reads: CASTDDPRGAGYTF. CDR3 sequence (DNA): TGTGCCAGCACCGACGACCCCCGGGGAGCTGGCTACACCTTC.

The chain carries TRBV28 and TRBJ2-1; 9 nucleotides match TRBD2. From germline, CDR1 is MDHEN and CDR2 SYDVKM. This CDR3 region has 18 residues. V was pared by 4 bases and J by 4 bases, with 14 bases of the junction left unmatched. The CDR3 DNA sequence: TGTGCCAGCAGTTCCCTCCCCAGACTAGCGGAACCTTACAATGAGCAGTTCTTC. Translation gives CASSSLPRLAEPYNEQFF.

This chain uses TRBV6-5 with TRBJ2-1; D gene uncertain. V was cut by 6 bases and J by 3 bases, with 15 bases left in between. Germline CDR1 MNHEY, CDR2 SVGAGI. The CDR3 covers 15 residues. CDR3 region: CASRPQVASYNEQFF. CDR3 bases: TGTGCCAGCAGACCCCAAGTGGCCAGCTACAATGAGCAGTTCTTC.

The chain recombines TRBV7-9 with TRBJ1-1; D gene ambiguous. The CDR3 consists of 13 residues. V was pared by 4 bases and J by 3 bases, with 9 bases between. CDR1 is SEHNR and CDR2 is FQNEAQ in the germline V gene (reference sequence). Here the CDR3 DNA reads TGTGCCAGCAGCTCCCAGGTGGACACTGAAGCTTTCTTT. This sequence encodes CASSSQVDTEAFF.

The genes are TRBV11-2 and TRBJ1-3, with D possibly TRBD1 on 5 matching bases. Trimming pared 11 bases from V and 1 base from J, leaving 12 bases between. This CDR3 is built from 13 residues. Per germline, CDR1 SGHAT and CDR2 FQNNGV. The CDR3 sequence is CAGKTVSGNTIYF. The CDR3 DNA follows: TGTGCCGGAAAGACAGTTTCTGGAAACACCATATATTTT.

On this clone: Other DNA sequences in the sample encode the same CDR3. This sequence joins TRBV28 and TRBJ1-2, with D tentatively TRBD1 (5 bases). Germline assignment: CDR1 MDHEN and CDR2 SYDVKM. The CDR3 loop spans 13 amino acids. V was pared by 3 bases and J by 4 bases, with 9 bases between. The CDR3 nucleotides read TGTGCCAGCAGTTTCGGGGGTTCCTATGGCTACACCTTC. Encoded protein: CASSFGGSYGYTF.

This clone was observed a handful of times. The chain uses TRBV12-5 and TRBJ1-4; no clear D. V was clipped by 0 bases and J by 3 bases, with 14 bases between them. Germline lookup yields CDR1 LGHNT and CDR2 FRNRAP. CDR3 length: 17 residues. The CDR3: CASGLVRRLRANEKLFF. DNA of the CDR3: TGTGCTAGTGGTTTGGTACGAAGGTTGAGGGCTAATGAAAAACTGTTTTTT.

The chain uses TRBV6-5 and TRBJ2-7; TRBD1 aligns across 9 bases. J lost 8 bases, V lost 0 bases, and 2 bases had no gene match. The CDR3 extends over 13 amino acids. Germline values: CDR1 MNHEY, CDR2 SVGAGI. In DNA form, the CDR3 reads TGTGCCAGCAGTTACTCGGGACAGGGTCAGCAGTACTTC. Residues: CASSYSGQGQQYF.

The CDR3 spells CASSPTRTGKEAFF. The DNA for the CDR3 is TGTGCCAGCAGCCCTACTAGGACAGGGAAAGAAGCTTTCTTT. The V gene is TRBV7-3, the J gene TRBJ1-1; the match to TRBD1 covers 8 bases. This CDR3 comprises 14 residues. The germline gives CDR1 SGHTA, CDR2 FQGTGA. Trimming removed 5 bases from V and 8 bases from J; junction bases left unmatched: 10.

The rearrangement joins TRBV6-5 to TRBJ1-1; 7 positions agree with TRBD1. In germline, CDR1 is MNHEY, CDR2 SVGAGI. V shed 11 bases, J shed 0 bases, and the junction held 9 bases outside the gene matches. This CDR3 is 14 amino acids long. The CDR3 DNA sequence: TGTGCCCTAATATCCGACAGGGTGAACACTGAAGCTTTCTTT. Amino acids: CALISDRVNTEAFF.

V is TRBV5-1 and J is TRBJ1-5, with D uncertain. Germline assignment: CDR1 SGHRS and CDR2 YFSETQ. V gave up 0 bases and J gave up 6 bases, with 10 bases separating them. This CDR3 spans 14 amino acids. The CDR3 reads CASSLGQEGQPQHF. The CDR3 bases are TGCGCCAGCAGCTTGGGTCAGGAAGGTCAGCCCCAGCATTTT.

The chain carries TRBV30 and TRBJ2-1, with a tentative D call TRBD2 (6 bases). Trimming shortened V by 5 bases and J by 2 bases, and 10 bases separated the two germline ends. This CDR3 is built from 13 residues. From germline, CDR1 is GTSNPN and CDR2 SVGIG (reference sequence). The CDR3 here is CAWQRATYNEQFF. As DNA, the CDR3 is TGTGCCTGGCAGCGGGCCACCTACAATGAGCAGTTCTTC.

This clone came up once. The V gene is TRBV15, the J gene TRBJ1-2; D is undetermined. Per germline, CDR1 LNHNV and CDR2 YYDKDF (reference sequence). Trimming left V 5 bases short and J 5 bases short, with 12 bases between. This CDR3 comprises 13 residues. The CDR3 DNA is TGTGCCACCAGCGCCAGGACTTTTTATGGCTACACCTTC. Translating it yields CATSARTFYGYTF.

This clone has only a few counts. The chain links TRBV28 to TRBJ2-1; TRBD2 matches 7 bases. The CDR3 spans 15 residues. With 4 bases clipped from V and 9 bases from J, the junction kept 12 bases outside the gene matches. Germline-derived CDR1 and CDR2 are MDHEN and SYDVKM. Written as DNA, the CDR3 is TGTGCCAGCAGTTCTTCCCCGGGGGGACGGAGTGAGCAGTTCTTC. It codes for CASSSSPGGRSEQFF.

The rearrangement links TRBV12-5 to TRBJ1-2; 9 positions match TRBD1. This CDR3 comprises 14 residues. The germline V gene has CDR1 LGHNT and CDR2 FRNRAP. The ends lost 7 bases at V and 4 bases at J; junction bases unmatched: 7. The CDR3 spells CASATDRGGYGYTF. CDR3 nucleotide sequence: TGTGCTAGTGCTACGGACAGGGGCGGCTATGGCTACACCTTC.

The chain combines TRBV10-3 with TRBJ1-4; weak D call: TRBD1 (5 bases). Germline V gene data show CDR1 as ENHRY and CDR2 as SYGVKD. The V and J ends lost 7 bases and 6 bases respectively, with 12 bases between them. The length of the CDR3 is 13 residues. CDR3 residues: CAINQGLDEKLFF. As DNA, the CDR3 is TGTGCCATCAATCAGGGTCTAGATGAAAAACTGTTTTTT.

This clone appeared a single time. The junction shows a germline mismatch at one end, possibly a read error. This chain links TRBV13 with TRBJ2-7; 7 bases line up with TRBD1. The CDR3 consists of 12 residues. Germline V gives CDR1 PRHDT, CDR2 FYEKMQ (reference sequence). The CDR3 region has the DNA TGTGCCAGCAGCTTAGCCCGGGACAGACTCGACTTC. Translated: CASSLARDRLDF.